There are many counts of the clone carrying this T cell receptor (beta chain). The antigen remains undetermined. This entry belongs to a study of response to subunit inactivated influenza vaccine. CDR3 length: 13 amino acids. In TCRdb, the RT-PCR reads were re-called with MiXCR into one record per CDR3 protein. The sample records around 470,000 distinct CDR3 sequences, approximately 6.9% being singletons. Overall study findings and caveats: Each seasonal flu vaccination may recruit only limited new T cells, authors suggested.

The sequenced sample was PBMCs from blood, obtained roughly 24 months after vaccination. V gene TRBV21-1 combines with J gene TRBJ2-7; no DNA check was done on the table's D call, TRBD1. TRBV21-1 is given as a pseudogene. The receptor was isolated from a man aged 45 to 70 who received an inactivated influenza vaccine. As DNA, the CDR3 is TGTGCCAGCAGGAACGGGACAGCATACGAGCAGTACTTC. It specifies CASRNGTAYEQYF.